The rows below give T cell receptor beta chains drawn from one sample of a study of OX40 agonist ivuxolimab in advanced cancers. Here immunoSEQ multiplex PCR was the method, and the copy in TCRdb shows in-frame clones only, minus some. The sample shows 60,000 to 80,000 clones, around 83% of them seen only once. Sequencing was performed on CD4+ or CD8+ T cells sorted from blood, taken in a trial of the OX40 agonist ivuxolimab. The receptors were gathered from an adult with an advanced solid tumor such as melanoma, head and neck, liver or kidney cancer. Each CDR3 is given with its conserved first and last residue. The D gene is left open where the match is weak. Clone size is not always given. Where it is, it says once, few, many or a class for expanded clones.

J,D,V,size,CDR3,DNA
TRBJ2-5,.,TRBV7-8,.,CASSSRTDLISQYF,TGTGCCAGCAGCTCACGGACAGATCTGATATCCCAGTACTTC
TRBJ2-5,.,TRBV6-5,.,CASSYGWGETQYF,TGTGCCAGCAGTTACGGGTGGGGAGAGACCCAGTACTTC
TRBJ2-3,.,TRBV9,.,CASSVSLLNVRFTPADTQYF,TGTGCCAGCAGCGTCTCCCTGTTAAACGTCCGATTCACGCCGGCAGATACGCAGTATTTT
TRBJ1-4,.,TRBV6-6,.,CASSYEAGYKLFF,TGTGCCAGCAGTTACGAGGCAGGGTACAAACTGTTTTTT
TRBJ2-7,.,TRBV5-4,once,CASSRAGNEQYF,TGTGCCAGCAGCCGAGCGGGTAACGAGCAGTACTTC
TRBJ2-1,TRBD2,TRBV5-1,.,CASSTPSGANEQFF,TGCGCCAGCAGCACGCCTAGCGGGGCGAATGAGCAGTTCTTC
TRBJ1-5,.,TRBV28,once,CASSLLGRPEGQPQHF,TGTGCCAGCAGTTTACTCGGCAGACCTGAGGGCCAGCCCCAGCATTTT
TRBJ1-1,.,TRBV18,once,CASSPVRGGTEAFF,TGTGCCAGCTCACCAGTCAGGGGCGGCACTGAAGCTTTCTTT
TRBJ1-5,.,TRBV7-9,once,CASSLLDRNQPQHF,TGTGCCAGCAGCTTACTGGACAGAAATCAGCCCCAGCATTTT
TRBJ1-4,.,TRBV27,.,CASRSYDVGEKLFF,TGTGCCAGCAGGAGCTATGATGTCGGTGAAAAACTGTTTTTT
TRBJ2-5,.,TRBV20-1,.,CSAIGGETQYF,TGCAGTGCTATAGGCGGAGAGACCCAGTACTTC
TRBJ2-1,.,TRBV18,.,CASSPASYNEQFF,TGTGCCAGCTCACCCGCGTCCTACAATGAGCAGTTCTTC
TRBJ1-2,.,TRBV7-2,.,CASSGSSSYGYTF,TGTGCCAGCAGCGGTTCCTCGAGCTATGGCTACACCTTC
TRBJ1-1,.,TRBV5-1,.,CASSLDGHTEAFF,TGCGCCAGCAGCTTGGACGGCCACACTGAAGCTTTCTTT
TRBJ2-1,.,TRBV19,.,CASSVRLGSSYNEQFF,TGTGCCAGTAGTGTGAGACTAGGAAGTTCCTACAATGAGCAGTTCTTC
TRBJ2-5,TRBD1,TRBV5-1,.,CASSPRTGAIQETQYF,TGCGCCAGCAGCCCCCGGACAGGAGCAATTCAAGAGACCCAGTACTTC
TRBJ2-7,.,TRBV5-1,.,CASSLEEAREQYF,TGCGCCAGCAGCTTGGAGGAGGCCCGGGAGCAGTACTTC
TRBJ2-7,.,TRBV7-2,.,CASSVRSGDHEQYF,TGTGCCAGCAGCGTCCGGTCGGGAGACCACGAGCAGTACTTC
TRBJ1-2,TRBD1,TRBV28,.,CASSFLGRGHGYTF,TGTGCCAGCAGTTTTCTTGGTAGGGGGCATGGCTACACCTTC
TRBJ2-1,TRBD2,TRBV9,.,CASSPTPGLAIQRFF,TGTGCCAGCAGCCCAACGCCGGGACTAGCGATACAAAGGTTCTTC
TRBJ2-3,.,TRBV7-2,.,CASSPQGGDTDTQYF,TGTGCCAGCAGCCCACAGGGAGGCGACACAGATACGCAGTATTTT
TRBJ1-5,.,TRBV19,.,CASNPGDHSNQPQHF,TGTGCCAGTAACCCAGGGGACCATAGCAATCAGCCCCAGCATTTT
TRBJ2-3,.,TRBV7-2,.,CASSSLGGSVGQYF,TGTGCCAGCAGCTCGTTGGGCGGATCCGTCGGGCAGTATTTT
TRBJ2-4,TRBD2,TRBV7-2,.,CASSSSTSEKNIQYF,TGTGCCAGCAGCTCATCGACTAGCGAGAAAAACATTCAGTACTTC
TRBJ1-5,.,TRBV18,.,CASSPRGTPNQPQHF,TGTGCCAGCTCACCGCGCGGGACTCCTAATCAGCCCCAGCATTTT
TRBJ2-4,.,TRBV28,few,CASSLFEGAKNIQYF,TGTGCCAGCAGTTTGTTTGAGGGAGCCAAAAACATTCAGTACTTC